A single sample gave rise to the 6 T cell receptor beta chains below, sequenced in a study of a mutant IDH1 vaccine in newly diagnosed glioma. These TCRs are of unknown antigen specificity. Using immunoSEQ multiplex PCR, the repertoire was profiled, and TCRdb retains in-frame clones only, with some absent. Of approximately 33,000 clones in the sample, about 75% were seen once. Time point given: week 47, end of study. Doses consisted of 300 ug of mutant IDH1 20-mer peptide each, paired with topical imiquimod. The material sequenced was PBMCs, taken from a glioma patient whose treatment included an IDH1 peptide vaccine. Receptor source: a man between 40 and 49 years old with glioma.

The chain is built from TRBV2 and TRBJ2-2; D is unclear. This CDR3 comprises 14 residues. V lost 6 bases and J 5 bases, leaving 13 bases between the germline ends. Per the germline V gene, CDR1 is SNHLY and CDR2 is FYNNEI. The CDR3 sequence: CASRRWGSTGELFF. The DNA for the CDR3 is TGTGCCAGCAGACGTTGGGGTTCAACCGGGGAGCTGTTTTTT.

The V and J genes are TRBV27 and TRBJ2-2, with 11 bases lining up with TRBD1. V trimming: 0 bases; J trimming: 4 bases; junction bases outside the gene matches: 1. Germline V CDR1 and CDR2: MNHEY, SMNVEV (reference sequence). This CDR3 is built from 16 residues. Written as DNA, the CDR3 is TGTGCCAGCAGTTTATCCGGGACAGGGGGCACCGGGGAGCTGTTTTTT. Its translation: CASSLSGTGGTGELFF.

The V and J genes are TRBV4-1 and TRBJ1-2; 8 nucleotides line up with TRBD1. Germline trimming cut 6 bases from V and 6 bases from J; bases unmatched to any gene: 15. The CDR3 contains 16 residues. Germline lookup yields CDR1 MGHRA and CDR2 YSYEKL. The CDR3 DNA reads TGCGCCAGCAGTCAACCTAAACCCGGACAGGGTGATGGCTACACCTTC. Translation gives CASSQPKPGQGDGYTF.

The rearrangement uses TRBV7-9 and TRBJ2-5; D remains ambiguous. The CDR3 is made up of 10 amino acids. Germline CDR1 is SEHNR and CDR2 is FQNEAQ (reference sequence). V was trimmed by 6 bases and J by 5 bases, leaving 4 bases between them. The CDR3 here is CASSMETQYF. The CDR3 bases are TGTGCCAGCAGTATGGAGACCCAGTACTTC.

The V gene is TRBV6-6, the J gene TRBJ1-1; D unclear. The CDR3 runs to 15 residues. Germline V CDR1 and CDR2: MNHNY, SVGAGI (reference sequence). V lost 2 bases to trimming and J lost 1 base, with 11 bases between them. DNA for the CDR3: TGTGCCAGCAGTTACAGAGGCAGCGAGAACACTGAAGCTTTCTTT. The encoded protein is CASSYRGSENTEAFF.

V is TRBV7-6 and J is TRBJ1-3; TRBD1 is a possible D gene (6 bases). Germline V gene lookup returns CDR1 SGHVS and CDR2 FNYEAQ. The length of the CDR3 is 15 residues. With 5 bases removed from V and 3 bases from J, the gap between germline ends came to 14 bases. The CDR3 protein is CASSGGPGGGNTIYF. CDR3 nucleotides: TGTGCCAGCAGCGGGGGCCCCGGGGGTGGAAACACCATATATTTT.